These 2 T cell receptor beta chains were sequenced from one sample in a study of shared clonotypes between healthy human individuals. This table comes from immunoSEQ multiplex PCR, and its TCRdb copy is limited to in-frame clones, with some not included. The data contain about 2 million clones, about 95% of them singletons. Naive CD8 cells were CD45RO-negative, positively selected for CCR7, excluding terminally differentiated effector memory CD45RA+ cells. Input material: naive CD8+ T cells sorted from blood. All receptors come from a young man in good health.

The chain employs TRBV7-4 and TRBJ2-7; D tentatively fits TRBD1 or TRBD2 (5 bases each). V lost 1 base and J lost 1, with 8 bases in between. The CDR3 runs to 14 residues. Germline CDR1 reads SGHVT; CDR2 reads SQSDAQ. The CDR3 DNA follows: TGTGCCAGCAGCTTAGAGAGGGGTTCCTACGAGCAGTACTTC. It codes for CASSLERGSYEQYF.

The rearrangement uses TRBV7-9 and TRBJ2-7; D possibly corresponds to TRBD1 (5 bases). V lost 1 base, J lost 4 bases, and 14 bases lay in between. Germline V lookup: CDR1 SEHNR, CDR2 FQNEAQ (reference sequence). The CDR3 is made up of 15 amino acids. CDR3 sequence (DNA): TGTGCCAGCAGCTTAGAAGGGGTCTCGAGTTACGAGCAGTACTTC. Translation: CASSLEGVSSYEQYF.